This TCR beta chain derives from a study of shared clonotypes between healthy human individuals. The protocol was immunoSEQ multiplex PCR, while the TCRdb copy is restricted to in-frame clones and leaves out a portion. The sample yields around 690,000 clones, less than 95% seen once. After removal of 5 bases from V and 5 bases from J, the junction contained 6 bases not matched to a gene. The CDR3 is made up of 14 amino acids. CDR1 SEHNR and CDR2 FQNEAQ come from the germline V gene (reference sequence). This chain connects TRBV7-9 to TRBJ1-2, with TRBD1 matching 9 bases. This TCR was recovered from a young man in good health. Some clones in this sample may be carry-over from other donors' samples. Sequences were obtained from memory CD8+ T cells from PBMCs. The subset: CD45RO+ cells pooled with CCR7-negative TemRA cells. CDR3 amino acids: CASSNRDRVYGYTF. The CDR3 nucleotides are TGTGCCAGCAGCAACCGGGACAGGGTTTATGGCTACACCTTC. The whole variable domain, remainder taken from reference TRBV7-9 and TRBJ1-2, is DTGVSQNPRHKITKRGQNVTFRCDPISEHNRLYWYRQTLGQGPEFLTYFQNEAQLEKSRLLSDRFSAERPKGSFSTLEIQRTEQGDSAMYLCASSNRDRVYGYTFGSGTRLTVV.